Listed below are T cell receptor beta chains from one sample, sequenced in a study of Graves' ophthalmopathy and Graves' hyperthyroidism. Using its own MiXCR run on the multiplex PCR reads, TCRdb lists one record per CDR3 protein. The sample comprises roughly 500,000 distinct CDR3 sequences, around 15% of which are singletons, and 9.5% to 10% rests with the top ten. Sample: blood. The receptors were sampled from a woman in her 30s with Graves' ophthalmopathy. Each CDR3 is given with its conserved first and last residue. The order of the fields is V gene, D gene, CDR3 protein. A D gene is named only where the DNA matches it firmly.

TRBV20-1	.	CSATASTVLGEQYF
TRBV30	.	CAWGSSYNSPLHF
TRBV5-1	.	CACSPDGYEQYF
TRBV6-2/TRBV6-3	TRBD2	CASSYPTSVQETQYF
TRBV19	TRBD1	CASSSTGVYTEAFF
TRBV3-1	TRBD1	CASSIRTGPGYTF
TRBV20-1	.	CSALPLVANEQYF
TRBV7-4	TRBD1	CASSLIPGQSHQETQYF
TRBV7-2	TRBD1	CASSLTTGAQYF
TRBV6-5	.	CASSSETDGSNQPQHF
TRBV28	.	CASSFQRRGDEQYF
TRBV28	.	CASSLASNKQYF
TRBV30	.	CAWSAGFNEQYF
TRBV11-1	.	CASSLGTGHRYQETQYF
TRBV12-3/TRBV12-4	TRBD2	CASSPGLATVEYF
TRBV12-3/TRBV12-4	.	CASSSGTPRETQYF
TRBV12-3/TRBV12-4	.	CASALAFEQYF
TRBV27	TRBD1	CASAGQDYEQYF
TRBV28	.	CASSLYTGRQTQYF
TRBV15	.	CATSRDTEYDLPQHF
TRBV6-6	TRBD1	CASRLRAQGAWGGGNQPQHF
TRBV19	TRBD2	CASSPLSGGYQETQYF
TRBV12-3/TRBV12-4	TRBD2	CASSTGTSGYEQYF
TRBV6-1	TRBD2	CASSEYSGGLFF
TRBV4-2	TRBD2	CASSRTSGRATGELFF
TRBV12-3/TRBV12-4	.	CASSIKGGTEAFF
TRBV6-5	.	CASSLRGDRRYEQYF
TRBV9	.	CASSVLPPGDNQPQHF
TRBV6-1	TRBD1	CASSQTGITYGYTF
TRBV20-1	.	CSAKDASHHTEAFF
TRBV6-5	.	CASRGLSVSSYEQYF
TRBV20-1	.	CSARDSLSWADGYTF
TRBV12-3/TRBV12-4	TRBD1	CASSGDRGLHQPQHF
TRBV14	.	CASSQDRTYGYTF
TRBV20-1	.	CSARVGTNSGNTIYF
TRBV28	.	CASSWAGLSYEQYF
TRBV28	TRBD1	CASSFRDRSTHYEQYF
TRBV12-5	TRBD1	CASGHRDRRNYGYTF
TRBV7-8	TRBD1	CASSSGTGKRETQYF
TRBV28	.	CASSLTSRGNSPPHF
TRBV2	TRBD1	CASSESQGGLLAKNIKYF
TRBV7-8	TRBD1	CASSSGQGGPEAFF
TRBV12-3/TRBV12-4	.	CASSLKRMNTEAFF
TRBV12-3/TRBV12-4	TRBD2	CASSRLAGTNTGELFF
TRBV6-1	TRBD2	CASTASGVKTQYF
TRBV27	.	CASSEGKGYTF
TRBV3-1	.	CASSPDTTPYEQYF
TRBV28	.	CASSFYRENTEAFF